A selection of T cell receptor beta chains follows, all from one sample in a study of T cell responses to AZD1222 COVID-19 vaccine. This table comes from immunoSEQ multiplex PCR, and its TCRdb copy is limited to in-frame clones, with some not included. This table holds around 110,000 clones, 80% to 90% found once. The sequencing used peripheral blood, collected on day 0 of MenACWY control vaccination. The source is an adult in good health. Each CDR3 is given with its conserved first and last residue. The D gene is left open where the match is weak. The size entry is marked missing in some rows and otherwise reads once, few, many or a size class.

>-|TRBJ1-4|-|TRBV6-5
TGTGCCAGCAGTTACCGGGTTAATGAAAAACTGTTTTTT
CASSYRVNEKLFF
>TRBD1|TRBJ1-2|-|TRBV6-5
TGTGCCAGCAGAAAGACAGGGGGCGAAAACTATGGCTACACCTTC
CASRKTGGENYGYTF
>-|TRBJ2-3|once|TRBV19
TGTGCCAGTACCCAGGGGGGGGTGACTAGCACAGATACGCAGTATTTT
CASTQGGVTSTDTQYF
>TRBD2|TRBJ2-5|-|TRBV5-1
TGCGCCAGCAGCCCCGGACTAGCGGGGGGGCAGGGGTACCAAGAGACCCAGTACTTC
CASSPGLAGGQGYQETQYF
>-|TRBJ1-5|-|TRBV18
TGTGCCAGCTCACCACGGGCAGGGACTCAGCCCCAGCATTTT
CASSPRAGTQPQHF
>-|TRBJ2-1|-|TRBV9
TGTGCCAGCAGCGTAGAGGCGCCGGGGGCAGTCAATGAGCAGTTCTTC
CASSVEAPGAVNEQFF
>-|TRBJ1-5|once|TRBV12-3/TRBV12-4
TGTGCCAGCAGTTTAGGTCGAGAGCCCCAGCATTTT
CASSLGREPQHF
>-|TRBJ1-2|-|TRBV6-5
TGTGCCACACTAATCGGGCGTTTCTATGGCTACACCTTC
CATLIGRFYGYTF
>-|TRBJ1-2|-|TRBV6-1
TGTGCCAGCAGTGAAGGTGGGTGGGGCTATGGCTACACCTTC
CASSEGGWGYGYTF
>TRBD1|TRBJ2-7|few|TRBV4-3
TGCGCCAGCAGCCAAGACCGGACAGGGGCCTACGAGCAGTACTTC
CASSQDRTGAYEQYF
>TRBD1|TRBJ1-4|-|TRBV5-4
TGTGCCAGCAGTCGGACAGGGGGCGCCCAGGAAAAACTGTTTTTT
CASSRTGGAQEKLFF
>-|TRBJ1-2|-|TRBV12-3/TRBV12-4
TGTGCCAGCAGTTTAGTTCCGGGGGAAGGCTACACCTTC
CASSLVPGEGYTF
>-|TRBJ2-3|-|TRBV18
TGTGCCAGCTCACCACCGACTAGGTCAGATACGCAGTATTTT
CASSPPTRSDTQYF
>-|TRBJ2-7|-|TRBV18
TGTGCCAGCTCACCAAACCAGGGGGGGTCGTTCGAGCAGTACTTC
CASSPNQGGSFEQYF
>TRBD1|TRBJ1-2|-|TRBV18
TGTGCCAGCTCACCATCACTGGACAGGGCTGAAGGCTACACCTTC
CASSPSLDRAEGYTF
>-|TRBJ1-3|-|TRBV7-2
TGTGCCAGCAGCCCCCAACCAACTTCTGGAAACACCATATATTTT
CASSPQPTSGNTIYF
>-|TRBJ2-5|-|TRBV3-1/TRBV3-2
TGTGCCAGCAGCGGGGAAGGGGCTTGGGGCCAGTACTTC
CASSGEGAWGQYF
>-|TRBJ1-1|-|TRBV7-2
TGTGCCAGCAGCTTAAACAGGGACACTGAAGCTTTCTTT
CASSLNRDTEAFF
>-|TRBJ1-6|-|TRBV6-2/TRBV6-3
TGTGCCAGCAGTTTTGGGTGGGTGGATTCACCCCTCCACTTT
CASSFGWVDSPLHF
>-|TRBJ1-3|-|TRBV13
TGTGCCAGCAGCTGGGGGCGGGGGTATGGAAACACCATATATTTT
CASSWGRGYGNTIYF
>-|TRBJ1-2|few|TRBV27
TGTGCCAGCAGTTTAGGAGGGGCGTATGGCTACACCTTC
CASSLGGAYGYTF
>-|TRBJ1-1|once|TRBV27
TGTGCCAGCAAGGTAGGTCAGGGTGGCACTGAAGCTTTCTTT
CASKVGQGGTEAFF
>-|TRBJ2-7|-|TRBV5-5
TGTGCCAGCAGCTTGAAAGGCAACTCCTACGAGCAGTACTTC
CASSLKGNSYEQYF
>TRBD1|TRBJ1-1|-|TRBV15
TGTGCCGCATCACCGGGACAGGGGAGAGGGACTAGCACTGAAGCTTTCTTT
CAASPGQGRGTSTEAFF
>-|TRBJ1-4|-|TRBV20-1
TGCAGTGCTAGTAAAGGAGGGGCAACTAATGAAAAACTGTTTTTT
CSASKGGATNEKLFF
>TRBD1|TRBJ1-2|-|TRBV11-2
TGTGCCAGCAGCTTAGGAAGAGGGGGCGCGGGCTATGGCTACACCTTC
CASSLGRGGAGYGYTF
>-|TRBJ2-5|-|TRBV5-1
TGCGCCAGCAGCTACGGACCGGGCCAAGAGACCCAGTACTTC
CASSYGPGQETQYF
>TRBD2|TRBJ2-7|-|TRBV4-2
TGTGCCAGCAGCCGGACCCTGACTAGCGGGGGGACCTACGAGCAGTACTTC
CASSRTLTSGGTYEQYF
>TRBD2|TRBJ2-5|-|TRBV18
TGTGCCAGCTCACCAGGGACTACACAAGAGACCCAGTACTTC
CASSPGTTQETQYF
>-|TRBJ2-1|-|TRBV11-2
TGTGCCAGCACCTCACCGGGACTTCCCAATGAGCAGTTCTTC
CASTSPGLPNEQFF
>-|TRBJ2-3|few|TRBV5-1
TGCGCCAGCAGATCTGGACTCCCAGTCACAGATACGCAGTATTTT
CASRSGLPVTDTQYF
>-|TRBJ2-1|-|TRBV12-3/TRBV12-4
TGTGCCAGCAGCTTTAGCTATGAGCAGTTCTTC
CASSFSYEQFF
>-|TRBJ1-1|-|TRBV6-6
TGTGCCAGCAGTTACACGGGCAGCTACACTGAAGCTTTCTTT
CASSYTGSYTEAFF
>-|TRBJ1-5|-|TRBV6-2/TRBV6-3
TGTGCCAGCAGCCCCACCGGGGCAAGTGGATATAGCAATCAGCCCCAGCATTTT
CASSPTGASGYSNQPQHF
>-|TRBJ1-6|-|TRBV7-6
TGTGCCAGCAGCTTAGATGGGGGGCCGAATTCACCCCTCCACTTT
CASSLDGGPNSPLHF
>-|TRBJ2-7|-|TRBV4-3
TGCGCCAGCAGCCAAGAAAGGGGGGGTGCGTACGAGCAGTACTTC
CASSQERGGAYEQYF
>TRBD1|TRBJ1-1|-|TRBV7-2
TGTGCCAGCAGCTTACTCTACAGGGGAAACACTGAAGCTTTCTTT
CASSLLYRGNTEAFF
>-|TRBJ1-6|-|TRBV9
TGTGCCAGCAGCGTAGAACCTAAGAGTAGCCCGGAAGATTCACCCCTCCACTTT
CASSVEPKSSPEDSPLHF
>-|TRBJ2-3|-|TRBV6-6
TGTGCCAGCAGTTACGCCCACACAGATACGCAGTATTTT
CASSYAHTDTQYF
>-|TRBJ1-5|few|TRBV6-1
TGTGCCAGCAGTGAATTATGGCAGGATAGCAATCAGCCCCAGCATTTT
CASSELWQDSNQPQHF
>-|TRBJ2-1|-|TRBV12-3/TRBV12-4
TGTGCCAGCAGTTTTTCCTATGAGCAGTTCTTC
CASSFSYEQFF
>TRBD1|TRBJ2-3|-|TRBV19
TGTGCCAGTAGTATGACAGGGGAAGATACGCAGTATTTT
CASSMTGEDTQYF
>TRBD2|TRBJ2-2|-|TRBV4-2
TGTGCCAGCAGCCCAGATACCGGGACTAGCGGGGGGGCTGGATCCACCGGGGAGCTGTTTTTT
CASSPDTGTSGGAGSTGELFF
>-|TRBJ2-7|once|TRBV14
TGTGCCAGCAGCCAAGCGGGGTCTCGAGAGCAGTACTTC
CASSQAGSREQYF
>-|TRBJ1-1|-|TRBV14
TGTGCCAGCAGCCGGGTAGGGACGGGTGAAGCTTTCTTT
CASSRVGTGEAFF
>-|TRBJ2-5|once|TRBV5-5
TGTGCCAGCAGTCGGGCAGGGGACGGCCAAGAGACCCAGTACTTC
CASSRAGDGQETQYF
>-|TRBJ1-1|-|TRBV19
TGTGCCAGTAGTATCCCCCCCAGGGGCCAAGGGTGGAACACTGAAGCTTTCTTT
CASSIPPRGQGWNTEAFF
>-|TRBJ2-7|few|TRBV11-3
TGTGCCAGCAGCGATATAGGAGGTCTCTACGAGCAGTACTTC
CASSDIGGLYEQYF
>-|TRBJ2-1|-|TRBV3-1/TRBV3-2
TGTGCCAGCAGCCAAGATCTCAAGGAGGAGCAGTTCTTC
CASSQDLKEEQFF
>-|TRBJ2-5|-|TRBV2
TGTGCCAGCAGCAGGACATTCCAAGAGACCCAGTACTTC
CASSRTFQETQYF
>-|TRBJ1-3|-|TRBV25-1
TGTGCCAGCAGCGACACCAGGGGCTCTGGAAACACCATATATTTT
CASSDTRGSGNTIYF
>TRBD1|TRBJ1-5|-|TRBV5-5
TGTGCCAGCAGCTGGGGACAGGGCGGCAATCAGCCCCAGCATTTT
CASSWGQGGNQPQHF
>-|TRBJ1-1|-|TRBV6-5
TGTGCCAGCAGTTACTCGGAGCGAGGGTCTGGGGCTTTCTTT
CASSYSERGSGAFF
>-|TRBJ2-5|-|TRBV7-6
TGTGCCAGCAGCTTAGAAGCCGTTCAAGGTTCGGAGACCCAGTACTTC
CASSLEAVQGSETQYF
>TRBD1|TRBJ2-3|few|TRBV3-1/TRBV3-2
TGTGCCAGCAGCCTAGACAGGGTCTCCGATACGCAGTATTTT
CASSLDRVSDTQYF
>-|TRBJ2-3|-|TRBV5-1
TGCGCCAGCAGCTTGACCCGGACAGTGGACGCAGATACGCAGTATTTT
CASSLTRTVDADTQYF
>TRBD1|TRBJ2-7|-|TRBV10-3
TGTGCCATCAGTGAGTCGAGGGGACGAGGGAGACAGGGGAGCTCCTACGAGCAGTACTTC
CAISESRGRGRQGSSYEQYF
>-|TRBJ1-2|few|TRBV19
TGTGCCAGTAGTATAAGAGGCAGGGGAAGCGATGGCTACACCTTC
CASSIRGRGSDGYTF